This T cell receptor (beta chain) was observed in a study of graft-versus-host responses after intestinal transplantation. Turning to the study itself: All recipients got anti-thymocyte globulin induction, then tacrolimus and steroids for approximately 3 years.

The repertoire was sequenced with immunoSEQ multiplex PCR; TCRdb's copy has only in-frame clones and lacks some. The sample has about 89,000 clones; just over 90% are singletons. Turning to this clone: Its antigen is unidentified.

Study results and limitations: Ileal or blood samples showed some GvH clones first, and such clones were also found in recipient marrow. Some patients had graft-donor T cell macrochimerism. In their allografts, the ratios of graft-versus-host to host-versus-graft T cell clones were high.

With 5 bases removed from V and 10 bases from J, the gap between germline ends came to 15 bases. This CDR3 has 14 residues. Germline V gene sequence: CDR1 MNHEY, CDR2 SVGAGI. The receptor comes from a human donor who received an intestinal transplant. The sequences come from unstimulated CD8+ T cells sorted from spleen or lymph node cells, collected before intestinal transplant. This rearrangement joins TRBV6-5 to TRBJ1-6; tentatively, D is TRBD1 (5 bases). CDR3 residues: CASSRSGTWSPLHF. CDR3 bases: TGTGCCAGCAGTCGCTCAGGGACTTGGTCACCCCTCCACTTT.